In this sample, the clone carrying this TCR beta chain turned up many times. Its cognate antigen is unknown. The sample originates from a study of metastatic and nonmetastatic thyroid tumors. Looking at the study overall: Blood and tumor or nodule tissue repertoires from malignant and benign thyroid patients were compared.

Patients underwent thyroid surgery, and none had received any treatment before it. Trimming cost V 6 bases and J 4 bases, with 8 bases left between them. The CDR3 spans 11 residues. The germline V gene encodes CDR1 SGHDT and CDR2 YYEEEE. Original analysis: Building a distant-metastasis classifier for papillary thyroid cancer drew on CDR3 differences across clinicopathological groups. Via MiXCR, TCRdb re-called the PCR reads. The V and J calls were determined by TCRdb, not by the authors. Seen here are more than 35,000 clones, about a sixth observed once, and the top ten hold roughly 6%. Study findings and constraints: The reported finding was significantly higher TCR beta diversity in malignant thyroid tumors relative to benign nodules, in blood and tumor.

The receptor was isolated from a male donor with papillary thyroid cancer or a benign thyroid nodule (not recorded which). Some clones in this sample may be carry-over from other donors' samples. Sequencing was performed on blood. V and J are TRBV5-6 and TRBJ2-7, with TRBD1 as a possible D gene (5 bases). CDR3 sequence (DNA): TGTGCCAGCAAAGACAGTTACGAGCAGTACTTC. This translates into CASKDSYEQYF. Full variable domain (remainder filled in from reference TRBV5-6 and TRBJ2-7): DAGVTQSPTHLIKTRGQQVTLRCSPKSGHDTVSWYQQALGQGPQFIFQYYEEEERQRGNFPDRFSGHQFPNYSSELNVNALLLGDSALYLCASKDSYEQYFGPGTRLTVT.